This paragraph covers one T cell receptor beta chain sequence. Its target is unknown. CD8+CD4-CCR7+CD45RA+ sorting gave the naive CD8 T cells. The data originate from a study of molecular identifiers for immune sequencing clone quantification. Study as a whole: In the replicates, RNA derived from around 18,000 or 91,000 naive CD8 cells was divided into five parts, and four were sequenced. Study-level findings and limits: In naive cells, under 1% of molecules belonged to clones above 20 RNA copies, against over 97% in effector cells.

Listed TCR primers and previously described methods were used for bulk TCR libraries. TCRdb re-derived calls from the PCR reads in MiXCR, one entry per CDR3 protein. The sample records tens of thousands of distinct CDR3 sequences, over 15% being singletons. The sequencing sample was made of naive CD8+ T cells from blood, with Jurkat cell RNA spiked in. Subset noted: FACS-sorted CD8+CD4-CCR7+CD45RA+ naive T cells. The receptor comes from a human donor in good health. Some libraries in this study had Jurkat cell RNA spiked in.

CDR3 sequence: CASSQWDVNQPQHF. CDR3 bases: TGTGCCAGCAGCCAATGGGACGTCAATCAGCCCCAGCATTTT. The chain couples TRBV11-2 to TRBJ1-5, with D perhaps matching TRBD1 (5 bases). V dropped 5 bases and J dropped 3 bases, with 11 bases sitting between them. The germline CDR1 and CDR2 sequences are SGHAT and FQNNGV. The CDR3 has 14 amino acids.